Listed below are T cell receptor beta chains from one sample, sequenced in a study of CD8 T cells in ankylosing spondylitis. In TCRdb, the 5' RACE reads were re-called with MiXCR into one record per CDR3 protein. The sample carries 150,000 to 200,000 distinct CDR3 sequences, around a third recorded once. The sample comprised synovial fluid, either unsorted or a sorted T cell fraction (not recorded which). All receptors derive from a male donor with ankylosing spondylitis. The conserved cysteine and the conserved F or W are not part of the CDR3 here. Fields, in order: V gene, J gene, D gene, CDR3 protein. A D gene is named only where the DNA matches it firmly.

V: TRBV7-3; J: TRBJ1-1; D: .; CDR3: ASRLTWNTEAF
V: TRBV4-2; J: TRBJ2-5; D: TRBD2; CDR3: ASSQETATSDRETQY
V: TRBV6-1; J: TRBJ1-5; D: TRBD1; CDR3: ASSSQTGVQPQH
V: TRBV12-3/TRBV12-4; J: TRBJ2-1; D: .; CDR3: ASSLGGALYNEQF
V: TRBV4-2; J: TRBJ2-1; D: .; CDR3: ASSQDLKDNEQF
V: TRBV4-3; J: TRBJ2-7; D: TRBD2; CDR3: ASSPQGLAGGGSYEQY
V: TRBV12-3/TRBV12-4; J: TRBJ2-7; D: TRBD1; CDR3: ASKPTGTGVHEQY
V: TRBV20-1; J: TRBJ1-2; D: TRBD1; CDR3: SAKPGQDRGYT
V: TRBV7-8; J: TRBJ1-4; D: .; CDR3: ASSPGRDVMGKLF
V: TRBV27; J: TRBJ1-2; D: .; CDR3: ASALVSSNYGYT
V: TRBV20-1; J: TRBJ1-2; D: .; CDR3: SAGAEGVANYGYT
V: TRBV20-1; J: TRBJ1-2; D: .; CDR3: SARPTSTANYGYT
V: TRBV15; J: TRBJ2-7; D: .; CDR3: ATSRDKVVYEQY
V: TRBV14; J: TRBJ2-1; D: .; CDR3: ASSQGVSVSYNEQF
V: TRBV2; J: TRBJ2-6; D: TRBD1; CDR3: ASSRGPGSAGANVLT
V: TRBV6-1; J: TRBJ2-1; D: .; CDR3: ASSDWSYNEQF
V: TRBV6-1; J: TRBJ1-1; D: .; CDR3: ACRVGRDTEAF
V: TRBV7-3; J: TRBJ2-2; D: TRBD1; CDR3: ASSYTGDRGDGELF
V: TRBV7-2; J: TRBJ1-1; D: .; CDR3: ASSFGQSNTEAF
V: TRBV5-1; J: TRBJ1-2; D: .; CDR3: ASSLDFSGYT
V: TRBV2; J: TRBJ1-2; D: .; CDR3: ASRDSGYT